Listed below are T cell receptor beta chains from one sample, sequenced in a study of beta chain features in type 1 diabetes. TCRdb's copy holds only in-frame clones and misses some; the assay was immunoSEQ multiplex PCR. This table holds about 360,000 clones, roughly 13% found once. The sequencing sample was made of naive CD4+ T cells from blood. These receptors came from a man between 18 and 29 years old in good health. CDR3s include the opening cysteine and the closing phenylalanine or tryptophan. D genes are given only for firm matches. For some rows the clone size is stated as once, few or many, or as a class when expanded; others skip it.

cdr3_length | clone_size | d_call | j_call | v_call | cdr3_aa | cdr3_nt
15 | few | TRBD1 | TRBJ2-2 | TRBV10-3 | CAISDYDRDTGELFF | TGTGCCATCAGTGACTACGACAGGGACACCGGGGAGCTGTTTTTT
14 | few | . | TRBJ2-7 | TRBV7-9 | CASTVQGSSYEQYF | TGTGCCAGCACCGTACAGGGCAGCTCCTACGAGCAGTACTTC
14 | . | TRBD1 | TRBJ2-7 | TRBV29-1 | CSVGGGTGGYEQYF | TGCAGCGTTGGAGGAGGGACAGGGGGCTACGAGCAGTACTTC
13 | . | . | TRBJ2-5 | TRBV5-1 | CASSQRTEETQYF | TGCGCCAGCAGCCAGCGTACGGAAGAGACCCAGTACTTC
13 | . | . | TRBJ1-4 | TRBV2 | CASRGQGNEKLFF | TGTGCCAGCAGGGGACAAGGGAATGAAAAACTGTTTTTT
17 | . | . | TRBJ1-6 | TRBV18 | CASSLMMARIYNSPLHF | TGTGCCAGCTCACTTATGATGGCGCGGATATATAATTCACCCCTCCACTTT
13 | . | . | TRBJ2-7 | TRBV27 | CASSLSQGLWEYF | TGTGCCAGCAGTTTATCGCAGGGACTTTGGGAGTACTTC
14 | few | . | TRBJ2-7 | TRBV27 | CASSPAGMPYEQYF | TGTGCCAGCAGTCCGGCCGGGATGCCCTACGAGCAGTACTTC
14 | few | TRBD1 | TRBJ2-3 | TRBV13 | CASSSSPLGTAMYF | TGTGCCAGCAGTTCCTCCCCCCTCGGGACAGCTATGTATTTT
15 | few | TRBD1 | TRBJ2-3 | TRBV7-9 | CASVLTGGHTDTQYF | TGTGCCAGCGTATTAACAGGGGGCCACACAGATACGCAGTATTTT
13 | . | . | TRBJ2-3 | TRBV4-2 | CASSQDTGDTQYF | TGTGCCAGCAGCCAAGATACAGGGGATACGCAGTATTTT
15 | few | TRBD2 | TRBJ2-5 | TRBV7-8 | CASLSPAGLQETQYF | TGTGCCAGCCTTAGTCCAGCGGGACTCCAAGAGACCCAGTACTTC
15 | few | TRBD2 | TRBJ2-7 | TRBV19 | CASSNQGLPRYEQYF | TGTGCCAGTTCCAATCAGGGACTACCCAGGTACGAGCAGTACTTC
16 | . | TRBD1 | TRBJ2-5 | TRBV2 | CASSALGQTTGETQYF | TGTGCCAGCAGTGCCCTGGGACAGACGACAGGAGAGACCCAGTACTTC
16 | . | TRBD1 | TRBJ2-1 | TRBV5-1 | CASSGGQISSYNEQFF | TGCGCCAGCAGCGGGGGACAGATCAGCTCCTACAATGAGCAGTTCTTC
14 | . | . | TRBJ1-2 | TRBV9 | CASSLLTDSNGYTF | TGTGCCAGCAGCCTTCTCACCGACAGTAATGGCTACACCTTC
15 | few | TRBD1 | TRBJ1-3 | TRBV6-5 | CASSLQGAGGNTIYF | TGTGCCAGCAGTCTACAGGGGGCAGGTGGAAACACCATATATTTT
11 | . | . | TRBJ2-7 | TRBV28 | CASAVTYEQYF | TGTGCCAGCGCAGTGACCTACGAGCAGTACTTC
12 | few | TRBD2 | TRBJ2-1 | TRBV7-9 | CASSRRGGEQFF | TGTGCCAGCAGCCGCCGGGGGGGTGAGCAGTTCTTC
17 | . | TRBD2 | TRBJ2-5 | TRBV9 | CASSLGLAGWSGETQYF | TGTGCCAGCAGCCTGGGGCTAGCGGGCTGGAGTGGGGAGACCCAGTACTTC
15 | few | . | TRBJ1-5 | TRBV5-6 | CASSLRDVPLGTQHF | TGTGCCAGCAGTCTGCGGGACGTACCCTTGGGGACCCAGCATTTT
17 | . | TRBD2 | TRBJ2-1 | TRBV5-1 | CASSLVVSGSSYNEQFF | TGCGCCAGCAGCTTGGTGGTTAGCGGGAGCTCCTACAATGAGCAGTTCTTC
19 | . | TRBD2 | TRBJ2-7 | TRBV4-2 | CASSQTSGTSGGLSYEQYF | TGTGCCAGCAGCCAGACCTCCGGGACTAGCGGGGGCCTTTCCTACGAGCAGTACTTC
13 | few | . | TRBJ2-5 | TRBV5-1 | CASSLEGWETQYF | TGCGCCAGCAGCCTTGAGGGCTGGGAGACCCAGTACTTC
14 | few | TRBD1 | TRBJ1-5 | TRBV29-1 | CSVNDRGPGQPQHF | TGCAGCGTAAACGACAGGGGCCCGGGCCAGCCCCAGCATTTT
14 | few | . | TRBJ1-5 | TRBV7-9 | CASSLTQANQPQHF | TGTGCCAGCAGCTTAACACAGGCCAATCAGCCCCAGCATTTT
11 | . | . | TRBJ1-2 | TRBV29-1 | CSVSGSYGYTF | TGCAGCGTTTCAGGGTCCTATGGCTACACCTTC
15 | . | . | TRBJ2-3 | TRBV6-6 | CASTLSLDRTDTQYF | TGTGCCAGCACACTATCCTTAGACAGGACAGATACGCAGTATTTT
15 | . | . | TRBJ2-3 | TRBV18 | CASSPGAQTTDTQYF | TGTGCCAGCTCACCAGGGGCACAGACCACAGATACGCAGTATTTT
12 | few | . | TRBJ1-2 | TRBV28 | CASRSRGYGYTF | TGTGCCAGCAGAAGCCGGGGGTATGGCTACACCTTC
13 | . | . | TRBJ1-4 | TRBV7-2 | CASSRQENEKLFF | TGTGCCAGCAGCCGACAGGAAAATGAAAAACTGTTTTTT
14 | . | . | TRBJ2-5 | TRBV7-3 | CASSLSSTVRAQYF | TGTGCCAGCAGCTTAAGTTCGACAGTAAGGGCCCAGTACTTC
13 | few | . | TRBJ2-3 | TRBV7-9 | CASSFGGTDTQYF | TGTGCCAGCAGCTTCGGAGGGACAGATACGCAGTATTTT
13 | . | . | TRBJ2-7 | TRBV28 | CASTTGTTTVQYF | TGTGCCAGCACGACAGGTACTACTACGGTGCAGTACTTC
12 | . | TRBD1 | TRBJ1-2 | TRBV5-6 | CASSLQGAGYTF | TGTGCCAGCAGCTTGCAGGGGGCCGGCTACACCTTC
11 | . | . | TRBJ2-7 | TRBV28 | CASSFNYEQYF | TGTGCCAGCAGTTTTAACTACGAGCAGTACTTC
15 | few | . | TRBJ2-1 | TRBV2 | CASKTGQSSYNEQFF | TGTGCCAGCAAAACAGGGCAGTCTTCCTACAATGAGCAGTTCTTC
13 | few | . | TRBJ1-2 | TRBV6-5 | CASRLTVNYGYTF | TGTGCCAGCAGGCTGACAGTTAACTATGGCTACACCTTC
14 | . | . | TRBJ2-7 | TRBV7-2 | CASSATSGTYEQYF | TGTGCCAGCAGCGCAACATCAGGGACCTACGAGCAGTACTTC
12 | . | . | TRBJ1-5 | TRBV30 | CAWNRENQPQHF | TGTGCCTGGAATCGGGAAAATCAGCCCCAGCATTTT
13 | few | . | TRBJ1-2 | TRBV15 | CATSRGDNSGYTF | TGTGCCACCAGCAGGGGGGACAACTCGGGCTACACCTTC
15 | few | TRBD2 | TRBJ2-7 | TRBV7-2 | CASSPSGGSSYEQYF | TGTGCCAGCAGCCCTAGCGGGGGGTCCTCCTACGAGCAGTACTTC
15 | . | . | TRBJ2-1 | TRBV11-2 | CASSLLGGGPNEQFF | TGTGCCAGCAGCTTACTAGGGGGGGGCCCCAATGAGCAGTTCTTC
20 | . | TRBD1 | TRBJ1-5 | TRBV2 | CASRPRAGQATVYGNQPQHF | TGTGCCAGCCGACCTAGGGCGGGACAGGCGACCGTATATGGCAATCAGCCCCAGCATTTT
16 | . | . | TRBJ1-2 | TRBV10-3 | CASSYSWSGGYYGYTF | TGTGCCAGCAGTTACTCGTGGTCCGGAGGGTACTATGGCTACACCTTC
14 | . | . | TRBJ2-7 | TRBV28 | CASSLATEEYEQYF | TGTGCCAGCAGTTTAGCGACAGAAGAATACGAGCAGTACTTC
12 | few | TRBD1 | TRBJ2-5 | TRBV29-1 | CSARQGPETQYF | TGCAGCGCTCGACAGGGACCAGAGACCCAGTACTTC
12 | few | TRBD2 | TRBJ2-7 | TRBV29-1 | CSVGRGGNEQYF | TGCAGCGTTGGACGCGGGGGAAACGAGCAGTACTTC
13 | few | . | TRBJ2-7 | TRBV19 | CASSPQGHYEQYF | TGTGCCAGTAGCCCACAGGGACACTACGAGCAGTACTTC
15 | . | TRBD1 | TRBJ2-3 | TRBV5-4 | CASSSWDRGTDTQYF | TGTGCCAGCAGCTCATGGGACAGGGGCACAGATACGCAGTATTTT
15 | few | TRBD1 | TRBJ1-1 | TRBV7-3 | CASSVQDRGSAEAFF | TGTGCCAGCAGCGTCCAGGACAGGGGATCTGCTGAAGCTTTCTTT
16 | few | . | TRBJ2-5 | TRBV4-2 | CASSQGDALKRETQYF | TGTGCCAGCAGCCAAGGTGATGCGCTTAAACGGGAGACCCAGTACTTC